The T cell receptor (beta chain) described here comes from a study of blood T cell repertoires in COVID-19. Study-level background: Sites across the United States, Italy and Spain contributed samples from acute and convalescent COVID-19. Sources were T cells, B-cell-depleted T cells, or PBMCs; the material itself was cDNA or gDNA.

This clone was seen once. Germline-derived CDR1 and CDR2 are SGHTA and FQGNSA. V gave up 3 bases and J gave up 2 bases, with 8 bases separating them. This CDR3 comprises 14 residues. Repertoires were generated with immunoSEQ multiplex PCR, while TCRdb's copy carries only in-frame clones and drops some. This table holds roughly 100,000 clones, about 80% found once. The chain employs TRBV7-2 and TRBJ1-5; no firm D call. The receptor comes from an older woman with acute or convalescent COVID-19. Sequencing input: peripheral blood. The CDR3 reads CASSLAQGNQPQHF. CDR3 nucleotide sequence: TGTGCCAGCAGCTTGGCGCAGGGCAATCAGCCCCAGCATTTT.